Here is one TCR beta chain with its context. What it binds is unknown. Libraries were prepared by immunoSEQ multiplex PCR; TCRdb keeps only in-frame clonotypes and omits some of them. The top ten hold over 2% of the sample, which has tens of thousands of clones, roughly 85% seen once. The data originate from a study of a mutant IDH1 vaccine in newly diagnosed glioma. Study overall: Antecedent treatment encompassed radiotherapy, temozolomide, or their combination; the majority received both.

The ends lost 3 bases at V and 3 bases at J; junction bases unmatched: 5. The CDR3 length is 16 residues. The V gene's germline CDR1 is SGHRS and CDR2 YFSETQ. Documented time point: week 23, last vaccination. The vaccine gave 300 ug of a 20-mer mutant IDH1 peptide subcutaneously per dose. Donors had new WHO grade 3 or 4 IDH1-mutant, ATRX-lost astrocytomas. The V and J genes are TRBV5-1 and TRBJ2-3, with 12 bases lining up with TRBD1. Sequencing used PBMCs, obtained from a glioma patient whose treatment included an IDH1 peptide vaccine. This TCR was recovered from a man aged 25-40 years with glioma. Some clones in this sample may be carry-over from other donors' samples. The CDR3 region is CASSSGTGGGTDTQYF. CDR3 coding DNA: TGCGCCAGCAGCTCCGGGACAGGGGGCGGAACAGATACGCAGTATTTT.